This is a list of T cell receptor beta chains from one sample in a study of CD8 T cells in ankylosing spondylitis. MiXCR, run by TCRdb on the 5' RACE reads, gives a single entry per CDR3 protein. The sample lists about 300,000 distinct CDR3 sequences; about 9.9% were seen once. Material for sequencing was blood, either unsorted or a sorted T cell fraction (not recorded which). These receptors came from a female donor with ankylosing spondylitis or in good health (not recorded which). The CDR3 runs from the conserved cysteine through the conserved F or W. The order of the fields is V gene, D gene, clone size, J gene, CDR3 length, CDR3 DNA, CDR3 protein. The D gene is left open where the match is weak. Clone size is stated in some rows and not others, as once, few, many or a class when expanded.

v_call: TRBV7-6; d_call: .; clone_size: many; j_call: TRBJ2-1; cdr3_length: 15; cdr3_nt: TGTGCCAGCAGCCCCGGGGGACAGAGTTTGTATGAGCAGTTCTTC; cdr3_aa: CASSPGGQSLYEQFF
v_call: TRBV10-3; d_call: .; clone_size: few; j_call: TRBJ1-3; cdr3_length: 14; cdr3_nt: TGTGCCATCAGTCCAGGGTTCTCTGGAAACACCATATATTTT; cdr3_aa: CAISPGFSGNTIYF
v_call: TRBV11-1; d_call: TRBD2; clone_size: many; j_call: TRBJ2-1; cdr3_length: 18; cdr3_nt: TGTGCCAGCAGCCCACGGGTCGGGCTAGCGGAGTCCTACAATGAGCAGTTCTTC; cdr3_aa: CASSPRVGLAESYNEQFF
v_call: TRBV15; d_call: .; clone_size: few; j_call: TRBJ2-2; cdr3_length: 16; cdr3_nt: TGTGCCACCAGCAGAGATCCGGGAGTAAACACCGGGGAGCTGTTTTTT; cdr3_aa: CATSRDPGVNTGELFF
v_call: TRBV5-1; d_call: .; clone_size: many; j_call: TRBJ1-3; cdr3_length: 14; cdr3_nt: TGCGCCAGCAGGAGGATGCTACAGGAAAACACCATATATTTT; cdr3_aa: CASRRMLQENTIYF
v_call: TRBV24-1; d_call: .; clone_size: few; j_call: TRBJ2-5; cdr3_length: 16; cdr3_nt: TGTGCCACCAGTGGGGCCGGCGGCCGAGTTCAAGAGACCCAGTACTTC; cdr3_aa: CATSGAGGRVQETQYF
v_call: TRBV12-3/TRBV12-4; d_call: .; clone_size: many; j_call: TRBJ1-5; cdr3_length: 14; cdr3_nt: TGTGCCAGCAGTTTAGAGAGGGTAAATCAGCCCCAGCATTTT; cdr3_aa: CASSLERVNQPQHF
v_call: TRBV3-1; d_call: TRBD1; clone_size: many; j_call: TRBJ1-1; cdr3_length: 17; cdr3_nt: TGTGCCAGCAGCAGAAGACAGGGTAGGGTCTCGGCGACTGAAGCTTTCTTT; cdr3_aa: CASSRRQGRVSATEAFF
v_call: TRBV20-1; d_call: .; clone_size: few; j_call: TRBJ2-4; cdr3_length: 15; cdr3_nt: TGCAGTGCTACCCCGGAGCGTTTGGCCAAAAACATTCAGTACTTC; cdr3_aa: CSATPERLAKNIQYF
v_call: TRBV5-1; d_call: .; clone_size: many; j_call: TRBJ1-4; cdr3_length: 13; cdr3_nt: TGCGCCAGCAGCTTGACGTCGTCAGGAAAACTGTTTTTT; cdr3_aa: CASSLTSSGKLFF
v_call: TRBV5-1; d_call: .; clone_size: .; j_call: TRBJ2-2; cdr3_length: 15; cdr3_nt: TGCGCCAGCAGCTTGGCCACGGGAGAAACCGGGGAGCTGTTTTTT; cdr3_aa: CASSLATGETGELFF
v_call: TRBV10-3; d_call: TRBD1; clone_size: .; j_call: TRBJ2-2; cdr3_length: 13; cdr3_nt: TGTGCCATGGCAGGGGGAAGAACCGGGGAGCTGTTTTTT; cdr3_aa: CAMAGGRTGELFF
v_call: TRBV5-1; d_call: TRBD1; clone_size: many; j_call: TRBJ1-6; cdr3_length: 15; cdr3_nt: TGCGCCAGCAGCTTGGGGGACAGTAATAATTCACCCCTCCACTTT; cdr3_aa: CASSLGDSNNSPLHF
v_call: TRBV20-1; d_call: .; clone_size: many; j_call: TRBJ1-1; cdr3_length: 15; cdr3_nt: TGCAGTGCTATCCCGTGGGAGTCCCCGAACACTGAAGCTTTCTTT; cdr3_aa: CSAIPWESPNTEAFF
v_call: TRBV25-1; d_call: TRBD2; clone_size: many; j_call: TRBJ2-7; cdr3_length: 16; cdr3_nt: TGTGCCAGCACTGACGGGACTAGCGGGTTTGAATCCGAGCAGTACTTC; cdr3_aa: CASTDGTSGFESEQYF
v_call: TRBV5-1; d_call: .; clone_size: .; j_call: TRBJ2-1; cdr3_length: 15; cdr3_nt: TGCGCCAGCAGCTTGGATCACGGGAGCCCCAATGAGCAGTTCTTC; cdr3_aa: CASSLDHGSPNEQFF
v_call: TRBV6-2/TRBV6-3; d_call: .; clone_size: many; j_call: TRBJ2-7; cdr3_length: 14; cdr3_nt: TGTGCCAGCAGAGCCGGGACGGACCACTACGAGCAGTACTTC; cdr3_aa: CASRAGTDHYEQYF
v_call: TRBV10-3; d_call: .; clone_size: .; j_call: TRBJ2-3; cdr3_length: 16; cdr3_nt: TGTGCCATCAGTGAGAGGGGGACATGGAGCACAGATACGCAGTATTTT; cdr3_aa: CAISERGTWSTDTQYF
v_call: TRBV12-3/TRBV12-4; d_call: .; clone_size: few; j_call: TRBJ2-7; cdr3_length: 14; cdr3_nt: TGTGCCAGCAGTTTAGCTTCTAGCACCAACGAGCAGTACTTC; cdr3_aa: CASSLASSTNEQYF
v_call: TRBV5-1; d_call: .; clone_size: many; j_call: TRBJ1-1; cdr3_length: 15; cdr3_nt: TGCGCCAGCAGCATAACAGGGAATGGAGCCACTGAAGCTTTCTTT; cdr3_aa: CASSITGNGATEAFF
v_call: TRBV5-1; d_call: .; clone_size: many; j_call: TRBJ2-2; cdr3_length: 14; cdr3_nt: TGCGCCAGCAGCTTGGGGGGAGACGCCGGGGAGCTGTTTTTT; cdr3_aa: CASSLGGDAGELFF
v_call: TRBV12-3/TRBV12-4; d_call: .; clone_size: many; j_call: TRBJ1-4; cdr3_length: 11; cdr3_nt: TGTGCCAGCAGTTTCGGGAGGGAACTGTTTTTT; cdr3_aa: CASSFGRELFF
v_call: TRBV7-9; d_call: .; clone_size: many; j_call: TRBJ2-1; cdr3_length: 17; cdr3_nt: TGTGCCAGCAGCTTAGGGGGACGGGCTAGCGTTGACAATGAGCAGTTCTTC; cdr3_aa: CASSLGGRASVDNEQFF
v_call: TRBV5-6; d_call: .; clone_size: many; j_call: TRBJ1-1; cdr3_length: 14; cdr3_nt: TGTGCCAGCAGCTCTACCGATAGGGTAACTGAAGCTTTCTTT; cdr3_aa: CASSSTDRVTEAFF
v_call: TRBV20-1; d_call: .; clone_size: many; j_call: TRBJ2-3; cdr3_length: 13; cdr3_nt: TGCAGTGCCAGAGATGCGGCACCCGATACGCAGTATTTT; cdr3_aa: CSARDAAPDTQYF
v_call: TRBV6-2/TRBV6-3; d_call: TRBD2; clone_size: few; j_call: TRBJ2-5; cdr3_length: 15; cdr3_nt: TGTGCCAGCAGCCCACTAGCGGGGGACCAAGAGACCCAGTACTTC; cdr3_aa: CASSPLAGDQETQYF
v_call: TRBV20-1; d_call: .; clone_size: .; j_call: TRBJ2-3; cdr3_length: 17; cdr3_nt: TGCTGTGCTAGAGATCGGCGGGGGACAGGCCCCCTCGATACGCAGTATTTT; cdr3_aa: CCARDRRGTGPLDTQYF
v_call: TRBV20-1; d_call: .; clone_size: many; j_call: TRBJ2-1; cdr3_length: 18; cdr3_nt: TGCAGTGCTAGAGATTGGGGCCGCGGCGGGAACCCCTACAATGAGCAGTTCTTC; cdr3_aa: CSARDWGRGGNPYNEQFF
v_call: TRBV6-4; d_call: .; clone_size: many; j_call: TRBJ2-3; cdr3_length: 19; cdr3_nt: TGTGCCAGCAGTGACTCGAAGGGAGAACCGACGCACTGCACAGATACGCAGTATTTT; cdr3_aa: CASSDSKGEPTHCTDTQYF